The sequence of this T cell receptor (beta chain) was determined in a study of blood T cell repertoires in COVID-19. Overall study context: Sites in the United States, Italy and Spain provided acute and convalescent COVID-19 samples. T cells, B-cell-depleted T cells, or PBMCs supplied cDNA or gDNA.

Per the study methods: Reference gene primer amplification gave nucleated cell count estimates. Using immunoSEQ multiplex PCR, the repertoire was profiled, and TCRdb retains in-frame clones only, with some absent. V, J and clone size were drawn from that table, and D and trimming were deduced from the DNA. The data hold 60,000 to 70,000 clones, with roughly three quarters observed a single time. Germline values: CDR1 WSHSY, CDR2 SAAADI. V shed 2 bases, J shed 4 bases, and the junction held 2 bases outside the gene matches. The CDR3 loop spans 14 amino acids. The V and J genes are TRBV10-2 and TRBJ1-2; 9 bases are a match to TRBD1. This clonotype was obtained from a woman in her seventies with acute or convalescent COVID-19. Sequenced sample: peripheral blood. The CDR3 DNA is TGCGCCAGCAGTGAGCACAGGGGGCTCTATGGCTACACCTTC. It specifies CASSEHRGLYGYTF.